This T cell receptor beta chain was recorded in a study of blood T cell repertoires in COVID-19. As for the study in general: Spain, Italy and the United States supplied samples that represented acute and convalescent COVID-19. Sources were T cells, B-cell-depleted T cells, or PBMCs; the material itself was cDNA or gDNA.

Per the original data handling: Estimated nucleated cell counts came from reference gene primer amplification. The method was immunoSEQ multiplex PCR; TCRdb's version includes in-frame clones alone and lacks a portion of them. That table supplies the V and J calls and clone size; D and trimming were determined from the DNA. The sample comprises approximately 70,000 clones, approximately 82% of which are singletons, and 9% to 10% rests with the top ten. The CDR3 is 13 residues long. V gave up 7 bases and J gave up 6 bases; unmatched junction bases: 6. Per germline, CDR1 MNHEY and CDR2 SVGAGI. The chain couples TRBV6-5 to TRBJ2-1; the match to TRBD1 covers 7 bases. This clonotype was obtained from a woman of 80 years or more with acute or convalescent COVID-19. The sample consisted of peripheral blood. The CDR3 DNA follows: TGTGCCAGCACTCCGGGACAGCCCAATGAGCAGTTCTTC. It encodes CASTPGQPNEQFF.